This TCR beta chain is from a study of CD8 T cells in Susac syndrome. V dropped 3 bases and J dropped 5; count of bases not matched to a gene: 7. There are 14 residues in the CDR3. Germline CDR1 and CDR2: SQVTM and ANQGSEA. When the RNA was reverse transcribed, random hexamers were used with an input of about 0.45 to 1 ug. TCRdb recomputed calls from the immunoSEQ multiplex PCR reads with MiXCR, one row per CDR3 protein. This table has about 160,000 distinct CDR3 sequences, less than 95% appearing once. This clonotype was obtained from a human donor with multiple sclerosis. This rearrangement joins TRBV29-1 to TRBJ1-2, with 9 bases that match TRBD1. The sequencing input was CD4+ T cells from PBMCs. This CDR3 is CSVEGGTGLYGYTF. The CDR3 bases are TGCAGCGTTGAGGGGGGGACAGGGCTATATGGCTACACCTTC.